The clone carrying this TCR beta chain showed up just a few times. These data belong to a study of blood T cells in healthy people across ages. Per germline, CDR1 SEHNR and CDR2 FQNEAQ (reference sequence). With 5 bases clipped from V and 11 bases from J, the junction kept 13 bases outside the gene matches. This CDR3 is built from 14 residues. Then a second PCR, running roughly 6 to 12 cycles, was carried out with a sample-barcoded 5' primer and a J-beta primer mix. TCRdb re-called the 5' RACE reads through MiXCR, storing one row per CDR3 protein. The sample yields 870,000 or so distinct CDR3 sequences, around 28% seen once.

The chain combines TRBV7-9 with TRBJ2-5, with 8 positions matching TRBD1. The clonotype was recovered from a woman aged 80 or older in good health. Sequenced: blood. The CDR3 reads CASSPNQGAAEQYF. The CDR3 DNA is TGTGCCAGCAGCCCCAATCAGGGGGCTGCTGAGCAGTACTTC.